This T cell receptor beta chain was sequenced for a study of shared clonotypes between healthy human individuals (dated by TCRdb to 2018 to 2020). In the study overall: A couple of women and a few men aged 18 to 49 years were included in the cohort. Per donor, three plates each were used for CD4 naive and CD4 memory, two for CD8 naive, and one for CD8 memory. To estimate repertoire size and how much clonotype sharing occurs between individuals, the study deeply sequenced the blood TCR repertoires of several healthy adults. Libraries were prepared and TCR repertoires were sequenced by different laboratories using diverse techniques, in order to increase sequencing depth and limit assay-specific biases. Leukapheresis yielded between about 0.85 and 10 billion PBMCs per donor.

Using the deep immunoSEQ assay, TCR CDR3 regions were amplified from genomic DNA by multiplex PCR. Extracted genomic DNA from each cell subset was distributed evenly across all wells of several immunoSEQ 96-well plates, and each plate was treated as a replicate. For sorted subsets, each replicate PCR was loaded with around 220 ng genomic DNA, equivalent to 32,000 or so T cell genomes. The purified libraries were quantified using a Qubit 3.0 fluorometer, sized with a Bioanalyzer 2100, and then quantified again using the KAPA Library Quantification kit. Every immunoSEQ 96-well plate was sequenced on a separate single-read 150-cycle Illumina NextSeq 550 flow cell. Turning to the authors' computational methods: Because the immunoSEQ output held only junctional sequences and lacked quality scores, the filtering could not match the filtering applied to full-length reads. Sequences were annotated with PyIR, a Python wrapper for IgBLAST v1.9, using IMGT germline references to assign V/J genes and CDR3. Reads were filtered out if the reads had weak V/J assignments (E-value above 1e-6), no CDR3, stop codons, out-of-frame junctions, or ambiguous translated residues. A V3J clonotype was defined by an identical inferred V gene, J gene, and CDR3 amino acid sequence. Percentage overlap between repertoires was calculated by dividing the number of shared unique clonotypes by the size of the smaller repertoire. Richness of each repertoire was evaluated using RTK rarefaction, the Chao1 estimator, and Recon v2.1 estimates of unobserved clonotypes. For all TCRbeta clonotypes obtained by the gDNA method from a few donors, generation probabilities were computed with OLGA. Imported from immuneACCESS, the table was reduced by TCRdb to in-frame sequences with V and J called. These copies leave out some clones; in studies compared against another copy, an unresolved V gene accounts for under half, and the cause of the remainder is not known. The V and J calls and clone size are taken from that table; D and trimming were inferred from the DNA. Recorded for this sample are about 2.3 million clones; around 90% of them occurred a single time. 0.3% to 0.4% of the sample lies in the top ten.

Trimming removed 8 bases from V and 3 bases from J, leaving 22 bases between the germline ends. The germline V gene sets CDR1 to MDHEN and CDR2 to SYDVKM. Spanning cysteine to phenylalanine, the CDR3 consists of 16 amino acids. Only CDR3 DNA remains: 48 bases, in frame from the first base. With respect to this clone: Its cognate antigen has yet to be identified. Base qualities were left out, and no much larger clone turns up one base away.

The donors were healthy, HIV-negative adults who had no recently reported acute infections or vaccinations. Every donor was a Caucasian adult residing in Nashville, Tennessee, USA. CD4+ T cells were enriched by magnetic negative selection; naive cells were then positively selected on CD45RA, and the negative fraction formed the memory subset. Blood was collected by leukapheresis, and PBMCs were isolated by Ficoll-Histopaque density gradient centrifugation and then cryopreserved in liquid nitrogen vapor phase. Analytical flow cytometry was used to check the purity and quantity of each magnetically sorted T cell population. Genomic DNA was isolated from each sorted fraction and quantified by UV absorbance on a Nanodrop 2000c. Broader findings and caveats from the paper: Compared with non-shared clonotypes, clonotypes shared by all four sorted-subset donors had higher generation probabilities. About 5% of naive CD4, 3.5% of naive CD8, 2.3% of memory CD4, and 0.4% of memory CD8 clonotypes were shared across several donors. Larger estimated clonotype richness was generally found for naive subsets than for memory subsets. Based on pairwise subsampling, the degree of clonotype sharing among donors was expected to be affected by sequencing depth. Only blood was sampled, and tissue TCR repertoires likely differ from those in blood. The genetic and exposure-history diversity represented was limited by the small number of donors. Rarefaction of sorted-subset datasets indicated incomplete sequencing despite the large sequencing depth.

The sequence links TRBV28 to TRBJ1-2; the D gene identity is not certain. The sequence derives from a man younger than 30 in good health. Some clones in this sample may be carry-over from other donors' samples. Source material: naive CD4+ T cells from PBMCs. Per the publication, the cell subset or site label means: CD45RA+ positively selected. The DNA sequence is given as TGTGCCAGCCTATCCGGGCGGGGAGTTGCTTACTATGGCTACACCTTC. Translation gives CASLSGRGVAYYGYTF.